The entry that follows covers one T cell receptor (beta chain) sequence. The CDR3 loop spans 15 amino acids. Looked up from germline, CDR1 is SGHAT and CDR2 is FQNNGV. V gave up 5 bases and J gave up 2 bases, with 15 bases separating them. Using RNA template, CDR3s of TCR alpha and beta were amplified with iRepertoire arm-PCR. For one-step reverse transcription and amplification, about 90-450 ng of tissue mRNA or PBMC total RNA was used. Each CDR3 protein is one row after TCRdb ran MiXCR on the multiplex PCR reads. The sample has about 180,000 distinct CDR3 sequences; more than 35% are singletons. This sample was included in a study of glioma-infiltrating T cells.

This receptor was obtained from a human donor with low-grade glioma or glioblastoma, undergoing nonglioma brain surgery, or in good health (not recorded which). The chain couples TRBV11-2 to TRBJ1-1; no clear D gene. Sequencing was done on a sample of glioma tissue, nonneoplastic brain tissue, or PBMCs (not recorded which). The CDR3 region has the DNA TGTGCCAGCAGCCAAAATCCAGGTTCAAACACTGAAGCTTTCTTT. Protein product: CASSQNPGSNTEAFF.